This T cell receptor (beta chain) comes out of a study of blood T cell repertoires in COVID-19. Study summary: COVID-19 samples collected from the United States, Italy and Spain covered acute and convalescent phases.

The Seattle patients, enrolled during active infection, were followed longitudinally. V lost 0 bases and J lost 7; bases outside the gene matches: 3. From germline, CDR1 is KGHSH and CDR2 LQKENI. This CDR3 has 15 amino acids. Comments on this clone: Other DNA sequences in this sample translate to the same CDR3.

Using immunoSEQ multiplex PCR, the repertoire was profiled, and TCRdb retains in-frame clones only, with some absent. The sample holds 200,000 to 250,000 clones, approximately 83% seen once. The origin of this receptor is a woman aged 30 to 39 with COVID-19, enrolled during active disease. Input material: peripheral blood. The chain carries TRBV18 and TRBJ2-1, with TRBD2 identical over 10 bases. DNA of the CDR3: TGTGCCAGCTCACCACCAAGCGGGAGGGGGAATGAGCAGTTCTTC. It encodes CASSPPSGRGNEQFF.